The clone carrying this T cell receptor (beta chain) was seen many times. Its cognate antigen is unknown. The V gene's germline CDR1 is SGHTA and CDR2 FQGNSA. V lost 1 base and J 7 bases, leaving 8 bases between the germline ends. The CDR3 has 14 residues. The entry originates in a study of T cell repertoires in cytomegalovirus infection. The overall study: Public signatures in TCR beta pointed to CMV infection and matching HLA type.

Study-wide findings and caveats: CMV-specific TCR beta clonotypes restricted by HLA-C dominated the ex vivo response.

TCRdb passed the reads through MiXCR, listing each CDR3 protein once. The sample records fewer than 300,000 distinct CDR3 sequences, more than 20% being singletons. This clonotype originated in a human donor in good health (CMV status not recorded). Some clones in this sample may be carry-over from other donors' samples. The chain has TRBV7-2 and TRBJ1-6; D ambiguous. The sequenced material came from PBMCs. CDR3 amino acids: CASSLEGLNSPLHF. CDR3 sequence (DNA): TGTGCCAGCAGCTTAGAAGGGCTCAATTCACCCCTCCACTTT.